The 2 T cell receptor beta chains presented below share a single source sample, sequenced in a study of T cell changes during pregnancy in multiple sclerosis (dated by TCRdb to about 2019). The library was produced with the immunoSEQ multiplex PCR assay. In TCRdb, the immuneACCESS table is reduced to in-frame sequences with V and J assigned. These tables do not hold every clone; where another copy was compared, an unresolved V gene accounts for under half, and the others remain unexplained. Across this sample there are around 38,000 clones, with 90% to 95% seen only once. In total, the top ten clones hold roughly 6% of the sample. Material: CD8+ T cells from peripheral blood mononuclear cells, obtained in the second trimester of pregnancy. The receptors were gathered from a female donor with multiple sclerosis, enrolled in a pregnancy study.

This chain links TRBV5-5 with TRBJ1-2; the match to TRBD1 covers 7 bases. Per germline, CDR1 SGHKS and CDR2 YYEKEE (reference sequence). The CDR3 runs to 15 residues. V lost 0 bases, J lost 2 bases, and 4 bases stayed unmatched. CDR3: CASSLVVQGNYGYTF. CDR3 DNA: TGTGCCAGCAGCTTGGTGGTACAGGGGAACTATGGCTACACCTTC.

V usage is TRBV4-3 and J usage is TRBJ1-2, with a tentative D call TRBD1 (5 bases). V shed 0 bases and J shed 1 base, with 9 bases lying between them. The CDR3 spans 15 residues. Germline V CDR1 and CDR2: LGHNA, YSLEER. The CDR3 is CASSQDGAVNYGYTF. DNA of the CDR3: TGCGCCAGCAGCCAAGATGGGGCAGTTAACTATGGCTACACCTTC.